This is a list of T cell receptor beta chains from one sample in a study of blood T cells in healthy people across ages. In TCRdb, the 5' RACE reads were re-called with MiXCR into one record per CDR3 protein. The sample lists around 1,500,000 distinct CDR3 sequences, roughly 28% seen once, with 7.7% in the top ten. Sequenced input: blood. The receptors were sampled from a woman aged 25 to 45 in good health. CDR3s include the opening cysteine and the closing phenylalanine or tryptophan. A D gene is named only where the DNA matches it firmly. Expanded clones are given a class, and other clones once, few, many or no size at all.

d_gene	j_gene	v_gene	abundance	CDR3nt	CDR3aa
-	TRBJ2-7	TRBV20-1	many	TGCAGTGCTAGACAAGGTTTCTACGAGCAGTACTTC	CSARQGFYEQYF
-	TRBJ2-4	TRBV28	-	TGTGCCGGCAGCCTAGCCAAAAACATTCAGTACTTC	CAGSLAKNIQYF
-	TRBJ1-2	TRBV4-3	-	TGCGCCAGCAGCCAAGAGTCCGCAAAGGGCTATGGCTACACCTTC	CASSQESAKGYGYTF
-	TRBJ1-5	TRBV10-2	many	TGCGCCAGCAGTGTTGAAATAGAACAGCCCCAGCATTTT	CASSVEIEQPQHF
TRBD2	TRBJ2-3	TRBV5-5	many	TGTGCCAGCAGCTTACTAGCGGGAGCTGCAGATACGCAGTATTTT	CASSLLAGAADTQYF
-	TRBJ2-7	TRBV29-1	-	TGCTGCGTTGAAGATGACGGGAACGAGCAGTACTTC	CCVEDDGNEQYF
-	TRBJ2-7	TRBV7-2	many	TGTGCCAGCAGCTTAAGACCATACGAGCAGTACTTC	CASSLRPYEQYF
TRBD1	TRBJ1-5	TRBV30	once	TGTGCCTGGACCAAAAAGGGGGCGCGCGGTGATCAGCCCCAGCATTTT	CAWTKKGARGDQPQHF
-	TRBJ2-1	TRBV11-3	-	TGTGCCAGCAGCTCGCAGGGACCGCTCGGGTATGAGCAGTTCTTC	CASSSQGPLGYEQFF
-	TRBJ2-7	TRBV6-2/TRBV6-3	-	TGTGCCAGCGGCCCCGGCAGGGACTACGAGCAGTACTTC	CASGPGRDYEQYF
-	TRBJ2-1	TRBV6-1	-	TGTGCCAGCAGGGACCCGAGCCTGAATGAGCAGTTCTTC	CASRDPSLNEQFF
-	TRBJ1-5	TRBV20-1	-	TGCAGTGCTAGAGGATTGGGAGCATATAGCAATCAGCCCCAGCATTTT	CSARGLGAYSNQPQHF
TRBD1	TRBJ2-7	TRBV6-6	-	TGTGCCAGCAGGGGACAGGGGTGGGACGAGCAGTACTTC	CASRGQGWDEQYF
TRBD1	TRBJ2-6	TRBV5-1	-	TGCGCCAGCAGTGTGAGGGGGACAGCTGTCTCTGGGGCCAACGTCCTGACTTTC	CASSVRGTAVSGANVLTF
-	TRBJ2-7	TRBV3-1	-	TGTGCCAGCAGCCACCCACTTTCGAAACAGGGTGATCACGAGCAGTACTTC	CASSHPLSKQGDHEQYF
-	TRBJ1-6	TRBV9	few	TGTGCCAGCAGCGTAGTAAGGAATTCACCCCTCCACTTT	CASSVVRNSPLHF
-	TRBJ1-2	TRBV12-3/TRBV12-4	few	TGTGCCAGCAGTTTGCAGGGGCCCGGTGGCTACACCTTC	CASSLQGPGGYTF
-	TRBJ2-4	TRBV4-3	few	TGCGCCAGCAGCCAAGACAGGGCAGCCAAAAACATTCAGTACTTC	CASSQDRAAKNIQYF
-	TRBJ1-4	TRBV29-1	few	TGCAGCGTTTGGAGAGAAAAACTGTTTTTT	CSVWREKLFF
-	TRBJ1-5	TRBV5-5	many	TGTGCCAGCAGCCATCAGACGTCCCTCAATCAGCCCCAGCATTTT	CASSHQTSLNQPQHF
TRBD1	TRBJ1-5	TRBV20-1	few	TGCAGTGCTAGCCAGGGGGCCAATCAGCCCCAGCATTTT	CSASQGANQPQHF
TRBD1	TRBJ1-2	TRBV5-1	many	TGCGCCAGCAGCACGGGTGGCAGGGGGGTAGTTGGCTACACCTTC	CASSTGGRGVVGYTF
-	TRBJ1-3	TRBV7-9	once	TGTGCCTATCACCGGGGGGACGGAAACACCATATATTTT	CAYHRGDGNTIYF
TRBD1	TRBJ2-7	TRBV29-1	many	TGCAGCGTTGACGGGACAGGGGGGGTCTACGAGCAGTACTTC	CSVDGTGGVYEQYF
-	TRBJ1-2	TRBV5-5	-	TGTGCCAGCAGGGAAGACAGAGAAGTTCATGGCTCCACCTTC	CASREDREVHGSTF
-	TRBJ2-1	TRBV11-3	-	TGTGCCAGCAGCTTAGGGGGGGGGACAAGCAATGAGCAGTTCTTC	CASSLGGGTSNEQFF
-	TRBJ1-4	TRBV11-2	-	TGTGCCAGCAGCCAAAACGGCTTATTGAATGAAAAACTGTTTTTT	CASSQNGLLNEKLFF
-	TRBJ2-5	TRBV7-8	many	TGTGCCAGCAGCCCTACTAGTTTGGAGACCCAGTACTTC	CASSPTSLETQYF
-	TRBJ2-2	TRBV7-3	-	TGTGCCAGCAGTCTCCGGGTCTTCGAGTGGGGCACCGGGGAGCGGTTTTTT	CASSLRVFEWGTGERFF
-	TRBJ2-6	TRBV28	-	TGTGCCAGCAGTTTATACAGGCCCCGATTGAGGGCCAACGTCCTGACTTTC	CASSLYRPRLRANVLTF
-	TRBJ2-1	TRBV7-9	-	TGTGCCAGCAGCTTAGAAGGAGGGACCGAGCAGTTCTTC	CASSLEGGTEQFF